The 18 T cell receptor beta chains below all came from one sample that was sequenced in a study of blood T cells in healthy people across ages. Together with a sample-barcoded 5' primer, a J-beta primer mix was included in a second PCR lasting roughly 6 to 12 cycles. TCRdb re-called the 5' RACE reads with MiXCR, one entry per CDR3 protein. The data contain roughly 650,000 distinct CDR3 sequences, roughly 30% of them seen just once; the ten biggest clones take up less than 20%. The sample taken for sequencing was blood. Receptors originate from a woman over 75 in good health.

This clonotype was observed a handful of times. CDR3 DNA: TGTGCCAGCAGTGAATCAACTCACAGGGGCACTGAAGCTTTCTTT. It encodes CASSESTHRGTEAFF. The chain couples TRBV25-1 to TRBJ1-1, with 7 bases that match TRBD1. The CDR3 is 15 residues long. CDR1 and CDR2 from the germline V gene are MGHDK and SYGVNS. V shed 1 base and J 4 bases; nucleotides not matched to a gene: 6.

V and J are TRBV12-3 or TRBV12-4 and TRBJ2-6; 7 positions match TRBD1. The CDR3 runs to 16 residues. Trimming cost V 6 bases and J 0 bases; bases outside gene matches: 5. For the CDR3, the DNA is TGTGCCAGCAGACGGGACAGTATCTCTGGGGCCAACGTCCTGACTTTC. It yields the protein CASRRDSISGANVLTF.

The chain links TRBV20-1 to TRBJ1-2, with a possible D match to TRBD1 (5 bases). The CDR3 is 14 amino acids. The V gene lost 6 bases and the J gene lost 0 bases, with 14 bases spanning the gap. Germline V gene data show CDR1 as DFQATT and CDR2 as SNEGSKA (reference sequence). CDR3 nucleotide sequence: TGCAGTGCGGAGCCGGGACTCTCTAACTATGGCTACACCTTC. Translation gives CSAEPGLSNYGYTF.

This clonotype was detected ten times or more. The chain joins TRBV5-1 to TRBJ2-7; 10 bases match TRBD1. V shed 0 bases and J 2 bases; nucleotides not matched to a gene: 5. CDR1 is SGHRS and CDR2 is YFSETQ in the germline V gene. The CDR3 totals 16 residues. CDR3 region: CASSLVGGQGAYEQYF. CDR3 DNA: TGCGCCAGCAGCTTGGTCGGAGGACAGGGGGCCTACGAGCAGTACTTC.

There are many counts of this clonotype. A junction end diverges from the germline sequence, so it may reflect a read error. This CDR3 reads CASSLGGDQPQHF. DNA of the CDR3: TGCGCCAGCAGCTTGGGAGGGGATCAGCCCCAGCATTTT. The chain carries TRBV7-9 and TRBJ1-5, with a tentative D call TRBD1 (5 bases). This CDR3 has 13 amino acids. Germline CDR1 is SEHNR and CDR2 is FQNEAQ (reference sequence).

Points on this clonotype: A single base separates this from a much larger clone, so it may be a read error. CDR3 coding DNA: TGCGCCAGCAGCCAAGATAATCTGATAGACAGGGGAAATCAGCCCCGGCATTTT. Translated, it gives CASSQDNLIDRGNQPRHF. The V gene is TRBV4-1, the J gene TRBJ1-5, with TRBD1 matching 8 bases. This CDR3 spans 18 amino acids. Looked up from germline, CDR1 is MGHRA and CDR2 is YSYEKL.

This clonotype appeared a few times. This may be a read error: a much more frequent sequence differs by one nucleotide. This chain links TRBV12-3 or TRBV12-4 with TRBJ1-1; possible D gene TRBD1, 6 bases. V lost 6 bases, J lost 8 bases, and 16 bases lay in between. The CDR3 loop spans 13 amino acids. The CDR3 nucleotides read TGTGCCAGCAGCTGGGGTGCAGGGACAGAAGCTTTCTTT. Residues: CASSWGAGTEAFF.

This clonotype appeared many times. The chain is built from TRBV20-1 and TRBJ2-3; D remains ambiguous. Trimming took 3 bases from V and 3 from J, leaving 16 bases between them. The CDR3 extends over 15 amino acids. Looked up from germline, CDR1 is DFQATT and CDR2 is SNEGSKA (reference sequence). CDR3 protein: CSASPIPVATDTQYF. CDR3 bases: TGCAGTGCTAGCCCGATCCCCGTAGCTACAGATACGCAGTATTTT.

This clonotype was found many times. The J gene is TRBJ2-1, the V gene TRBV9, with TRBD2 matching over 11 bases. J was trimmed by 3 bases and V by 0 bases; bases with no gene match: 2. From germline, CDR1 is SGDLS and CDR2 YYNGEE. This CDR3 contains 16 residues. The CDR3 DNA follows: TGTGCCAGCAGCGTAGGGACTAGCGGGCGCTACAATGAGCAGTTCTTC. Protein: CASSVGTSGRYNEQFF. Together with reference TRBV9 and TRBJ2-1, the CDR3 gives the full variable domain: DSGVTQTPKHLITATGQRVTLRCSPRSGDLSVYWYQQSLDQGLQFLIQYYNGEERAKGNILERFSAQQFPDLHSELNLSSLELGDSALYFCASSVGTSGRYNEQFFGPGTRLTVL.

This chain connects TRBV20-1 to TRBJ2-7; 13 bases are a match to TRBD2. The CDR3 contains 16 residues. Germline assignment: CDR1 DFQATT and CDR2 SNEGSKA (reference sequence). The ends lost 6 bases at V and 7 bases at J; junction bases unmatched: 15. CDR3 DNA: TGCAGTGCGCCGAGACCACTAGCGGGGGGGTACAATGAGCAGTACTTC. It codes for CSAPRPLAGGYNEQYF.

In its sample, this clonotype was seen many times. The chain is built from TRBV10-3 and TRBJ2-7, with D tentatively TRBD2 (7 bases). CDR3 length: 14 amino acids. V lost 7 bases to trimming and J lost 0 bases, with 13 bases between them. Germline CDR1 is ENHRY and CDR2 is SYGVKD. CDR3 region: CAIMVGGDSYEQYF. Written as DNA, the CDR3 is TGTGCCATCATGGTAGGGGGGGACTCCTACGAGCAGTACTTC.

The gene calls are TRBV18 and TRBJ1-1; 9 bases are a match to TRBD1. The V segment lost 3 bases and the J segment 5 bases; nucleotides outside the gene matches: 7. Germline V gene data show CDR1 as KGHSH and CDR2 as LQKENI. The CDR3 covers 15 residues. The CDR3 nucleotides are TGTGCCAGCTCACCTGGGACAGGGTGGGATACTGAAGCTTTCTTT. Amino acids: CASSPGTGWDTEAFF.

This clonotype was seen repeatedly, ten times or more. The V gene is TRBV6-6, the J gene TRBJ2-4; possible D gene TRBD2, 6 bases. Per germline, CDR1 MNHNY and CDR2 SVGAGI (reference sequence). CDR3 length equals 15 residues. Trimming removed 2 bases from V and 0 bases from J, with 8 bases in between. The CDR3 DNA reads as TGTGCCAGCAGTTACCCCGGGAGAGCCAAAAACATTCAGTACTTC. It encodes CASSYPGRAKNIQYF.

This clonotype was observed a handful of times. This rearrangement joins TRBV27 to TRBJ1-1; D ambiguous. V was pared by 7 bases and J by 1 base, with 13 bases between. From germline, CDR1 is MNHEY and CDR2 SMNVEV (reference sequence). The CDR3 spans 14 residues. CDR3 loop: CASTKDLSNTEAFF. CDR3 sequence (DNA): TGTGCCAGCACCAAGGACTTGTCGAACACTGAAGCTTTCTTT.

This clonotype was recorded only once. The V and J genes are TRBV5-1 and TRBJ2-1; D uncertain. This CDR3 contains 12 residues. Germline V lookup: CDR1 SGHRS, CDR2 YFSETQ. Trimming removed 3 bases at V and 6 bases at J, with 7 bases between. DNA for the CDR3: TGCGCCAGCAGCTCGGTTCTCAATGAGCAGTTCTTC. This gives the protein CASSSVLNEQFF.

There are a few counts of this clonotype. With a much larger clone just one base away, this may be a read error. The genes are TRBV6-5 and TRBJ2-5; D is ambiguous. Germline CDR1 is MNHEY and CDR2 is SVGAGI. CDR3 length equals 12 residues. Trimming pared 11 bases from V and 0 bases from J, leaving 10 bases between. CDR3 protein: CAASRNQETQYF. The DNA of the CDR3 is TGTGCCGCCTCTCGAAACCAAGAGACCCAGTACTTC.

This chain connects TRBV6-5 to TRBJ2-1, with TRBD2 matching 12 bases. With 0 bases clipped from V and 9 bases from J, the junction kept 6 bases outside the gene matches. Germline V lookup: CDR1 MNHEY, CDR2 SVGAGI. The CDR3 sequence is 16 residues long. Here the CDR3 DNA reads TGTGCCAGCAGTTACTCGCGACTAGCGGGAGATACTGAGCAGTTCTTC. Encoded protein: CASSYSRLAGDTEQFF.

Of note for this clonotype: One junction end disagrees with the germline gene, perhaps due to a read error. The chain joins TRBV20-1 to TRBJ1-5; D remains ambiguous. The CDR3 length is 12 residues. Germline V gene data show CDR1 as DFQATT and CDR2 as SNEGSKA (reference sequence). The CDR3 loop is CSARDINQPRHF. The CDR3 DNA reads TGCAGTGCTAGAGACATAAATCAGCCCCGGCATTTT.